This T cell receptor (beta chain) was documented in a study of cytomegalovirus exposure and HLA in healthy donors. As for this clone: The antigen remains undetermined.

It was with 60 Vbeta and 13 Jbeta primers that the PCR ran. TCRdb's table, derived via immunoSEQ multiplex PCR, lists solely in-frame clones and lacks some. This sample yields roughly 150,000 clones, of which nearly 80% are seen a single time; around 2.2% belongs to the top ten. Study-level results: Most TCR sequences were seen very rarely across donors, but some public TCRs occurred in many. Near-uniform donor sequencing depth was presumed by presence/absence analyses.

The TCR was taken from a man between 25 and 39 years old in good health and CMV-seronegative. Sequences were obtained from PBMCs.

Here the CDR3 reads CASSDRTSQETQYF. The CDR3 DNA reads as TGTGCCAGCAGTGACCGGACTAGCCAAGAGACCCAGTACTTC. The V call is TRBV11-1, the J call TRBJ2-5; 7 positions agree with TRBD2. Germline loops: CDR1 SGHAT, CDR2 FQDESV (reference sequence). The trim removed 6 bases at V and 1 base at J, leaving 5 bases unmatched. CDR3 length: 14 amino acids.